What follows describes a single TCR beta chain. A multiplex PCR was run with 60 Vbeta primers and 13 Jbeta primers. Method: immunoSEQ multiplex PCR; TCRdb's copy keeps in-frame clones and lacks some. The table has just over 95,000 clones, about four fifths seen once. The CDR3 is made up of 15 amino acids. Germline V gives CDR1 SGHNT, CDR2 YENEEA. Trimming removed 2 bases at V and 0 bases at J, with 5 bases between. This entry is derived from a study of cytomegalovirus exposure and HLA in healthy donors. CMV serostatus data were not documented for this donor. The chain joins TRBV11-3 to TRBJ2-6; no clear D gene. The sequencing input was PBMCs. This TCR was sampled from a human donor in good health. CDR3 protein: CASSLTSSGANVLTF. CDR3 in DNA: TGTGCCAGCAGCTTAACAAGCTCTGGGGCCAACGTCCTGACTTTC.